This T cell receptor beta chain was identified in a study of cytomegalovirus exposure and HLA in healthy donors. About the research overall: There were more than 350 genotyped donors. Of these, roughly 84% fell in the genetic ancestry cluster associated with self-reported Caucasian donors.

The V gene's germline CDR1 is MGHRA and CDR2 YSYEKL. Trimming shortened V by 4 bases and J by 0 bases, and 15 bases separated the two germline ends. The CDR3 has 16 amino acids. There were likely unrecorded immune exposures, though donors were nominally healthy when sampled. PCR amplification relied on 60 Vbeta primers (plus 13 Jbeta primers). Only in-frame clones appear in the TCRdb table, and some are missing; sequencing was by immunoSEQ multiplex PCR. The sample has about 160,000 clones; around 79% are singletons. Notes on this clone: Its target is unknown.

Study-wide findings and caveats: A list of 150 or so TCR beta chains associated with cytomegalovirus was given.

V gene TRBV4-1 combines with J gene TRBJ2-5; a weak D match, TRBD1 (7 bases). The sample taken for sequencing was PBMCs. The TCR originated in a man aged 45-65 years in good health and CMV-seropositive. CDR3 nucleotides: TGCGCCAGCAGCCCCCTCGCGGGACAGTACCAAGAGACCCAGTACTTC. Amino acid sequence: CASSPLAGQYQETQYF.